Given below is one T cell receptor beta chain in context. Antigen: not known. Trimming removed 4 bases from V and 5 bases from J; junction bases left unmatched: 7. The CDR3 runs 15 residues. CDR1 and CDR2 from the germline V gene are MDHEN and SYDVKM. This entry is derived from a study of cytotoxic CD8 clonotypes in ibrutinib-treated CLL. Across the whole study: Patient counts were about a dozen relapsed/refractory, roughly 16 treatment-naive and about 17 IGHV unmutated. Across samples, productive templates numbered some 250,000 and productive rearrangements reached about 98,000 on average. Overall study findings and caveats: The clonality went up when patients responded to ibrutinib and dropped back toward baseline at progression.

TCR beta libraries used about 1.8 micrograms of DNA from cryopreserved PBMCs. The protocol was immunoSEQ multiplex PCR, while the TCRdb copy is restricted to in-frame clones and leaves out a portion. The sample holds tens of thousands of clones, over 65% seen once. The TCR originated in a human donor with chronic lymphocytic leukemia. This rearrangement joins TRBV28 to TRBJ1-4, with 7 nucleotides matching TRBD1. This specimen consisted of PBMCs, obtained before ibrutinib treatment. The CDR3 region has the DNA TGTGCCAGCAGTTCCTGGACAGGTGCCAATGAAAAACTGTTTTTT. Protein sequence: CASSSWTGANEKLFF.